This T cell receptor (beta chain) originates from a study of yellow fever vaccine responses in identical twins. MiXCR, run by TCRdb on the RT-PCR reads, gives a single entry per CDR3 protein. The sample holds tens of thousands of distinct CDR3 sequences; more than 50% are singletons and the top ten take 4.5%. In its sample, this clonotype was seen a few times. No antigen is known for it. V shed 3 bases and J 3 bases; nucleotides not matched to a gene: 8. In germline, CDR1 is SGHAT, CDR2 FQDESV (reference sequence). This CDR3 contains 17 residues. Study-wide results and caveats: On the reported evidence, twins' vaccine T cell responses seemed partly convergent and partly personalized.

The J gene is TRBJ1-4, the V gene TRBV11-1; 9 bases align to TRBD1. The specimen comprised T cells from blood (PBMCs), unsorted or a sorted subset (not recorded which), sampled before or after yellow fever vaccination (not recorded which). The origin of this receptor is a woman aged 18-29 years who received the yellow fever vaccine. The CDR3 coding sequence is TGTGCCAGCAGCTTCCCGGGACAGGGATGGTCTAATGAAAAACTGTTTTTT. This gives the protein CASSFPGQGWSNEKLFF.